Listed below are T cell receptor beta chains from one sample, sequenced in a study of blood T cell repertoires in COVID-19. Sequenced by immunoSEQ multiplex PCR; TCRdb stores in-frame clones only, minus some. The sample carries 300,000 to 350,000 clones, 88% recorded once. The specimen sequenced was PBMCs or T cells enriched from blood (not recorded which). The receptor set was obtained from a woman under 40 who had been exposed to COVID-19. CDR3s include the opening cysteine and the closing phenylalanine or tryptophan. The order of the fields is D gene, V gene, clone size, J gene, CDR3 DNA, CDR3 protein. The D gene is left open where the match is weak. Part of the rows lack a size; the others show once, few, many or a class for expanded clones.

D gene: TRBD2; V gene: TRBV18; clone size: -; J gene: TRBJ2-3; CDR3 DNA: TGTGCCAGCTCACCACTAGCGGGAGGCAGCACAGATACGCAGTATTTT; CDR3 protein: CASSPLAGGSTDTQYF
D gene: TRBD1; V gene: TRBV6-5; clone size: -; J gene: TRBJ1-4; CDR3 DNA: TGTGCCAGCAGTCCCGGGACAGCGGGTGAAAAACTGTTTTTT; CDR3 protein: CASSPGTAGEKLFF
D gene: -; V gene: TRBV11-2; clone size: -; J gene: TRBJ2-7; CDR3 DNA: TGTGCCAGCAGCTTGGGGACAACCTTCTCCTACGAGCAGTACTTC; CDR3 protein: CASSLGTTFSYEQYF
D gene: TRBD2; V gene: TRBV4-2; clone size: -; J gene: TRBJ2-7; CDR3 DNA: TGTGCCAGCAGCCAAGACAGAACTAGCGGTAGCTCCTACGAGCAGTACTTC; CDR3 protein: CASSQDRTSGSSYEQYF
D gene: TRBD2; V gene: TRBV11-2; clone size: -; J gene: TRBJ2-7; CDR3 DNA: TGTGCCAGCAGCGCAACTAGCGGGAGTTCCGAGCAGTACTTC; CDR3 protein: CASSATSGSSEQYF
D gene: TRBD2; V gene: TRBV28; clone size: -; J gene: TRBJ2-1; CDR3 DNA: TGTGCCAGCAGCCTACTAGCGGGAGGCTCCTACAATGAGCAGTTCTTC; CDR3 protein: CASSLLAGGSYNEQFF
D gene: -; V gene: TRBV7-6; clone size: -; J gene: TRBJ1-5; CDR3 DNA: TGTGCCAGCAGCTTAGCGACGGGGGTAGGTCAGCCCCAGCATTTT; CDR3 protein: CASSLATGVGQPQHF
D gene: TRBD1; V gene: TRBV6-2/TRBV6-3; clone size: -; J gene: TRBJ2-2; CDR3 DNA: TGTGCCAGCAGTCGAGGGACAGACACCGGGGAGCTGTTTTTT; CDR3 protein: CASSRGTDTGELFF
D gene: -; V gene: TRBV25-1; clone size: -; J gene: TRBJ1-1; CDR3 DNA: TGTGCCAGCAGTGAATTTGCCGGCAGGGCGGTTACTGAAGCTTTCTTT; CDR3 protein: CASSEFAGRAVTEAFF
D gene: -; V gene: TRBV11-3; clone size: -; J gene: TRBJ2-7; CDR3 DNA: TGTGCCAGCAGCCTAGCGAGACAGGGTATCAACGAGCAGTACTTC; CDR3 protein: CASSLARQGINEQYF
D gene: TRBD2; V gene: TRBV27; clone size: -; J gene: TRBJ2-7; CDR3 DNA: TGTGCCAGCAGTTTAGCGGGAGGGCCCTACGAGCAGTACTTC; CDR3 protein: CASSLAGGPYEQYF
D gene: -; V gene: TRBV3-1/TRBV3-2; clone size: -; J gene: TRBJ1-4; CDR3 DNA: TGTGCCAGCAGCCAAGTATTCGGGGGGATTGGCGAAAAACTGTTTTTT; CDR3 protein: CASSQVFGGIGEKLFF
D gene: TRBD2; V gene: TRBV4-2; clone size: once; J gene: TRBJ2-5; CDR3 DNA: TGTGCCAGCAGCCAAGATGCTCGGCCACTAGCGGATCAAGAGACCCAGTACTTC; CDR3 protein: CASSQDARPLADQETQYF
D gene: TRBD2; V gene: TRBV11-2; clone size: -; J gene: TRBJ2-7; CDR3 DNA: TGTGCCAGCAGCTCTCGGCAGGGAGGTATGGGTAGCGGGACGTCGGAGCAGTACTTC; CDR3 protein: CASSSRQGGMGSGTSEQYF
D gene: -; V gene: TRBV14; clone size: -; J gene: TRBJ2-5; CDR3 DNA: TGTGCCAGCAGCCACTCAGAGACCCAGTACTTC; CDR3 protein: CASSHSETQYF
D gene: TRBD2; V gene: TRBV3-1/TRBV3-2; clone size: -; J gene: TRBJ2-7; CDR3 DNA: TGTGCCAGCAGCCAAGATGTCGCTAGCGGGAGTTACGAGCAGTACTTC; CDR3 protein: CASSQDVASGSYEQYF
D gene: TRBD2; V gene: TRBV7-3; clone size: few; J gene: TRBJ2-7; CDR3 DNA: TGTGCCAGCAGCTTATTTTTGAGCGGGAGGAGTTTCCACGAGCAGTACTTC; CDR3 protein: CASSLFLSGRSFHEQYF
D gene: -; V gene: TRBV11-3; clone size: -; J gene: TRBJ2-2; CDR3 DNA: TGTGCCAGCAGCCAAGGGGCGACAGGTTATGCGAACACCGGGGAGCTGTTTTTT; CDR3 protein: CASSQGATGYANTGELFF
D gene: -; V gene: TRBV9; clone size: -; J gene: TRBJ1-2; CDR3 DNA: TGTGCCAGCAGCGTTGGTGCCAGCTATGGCTACACCTTC; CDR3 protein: CASSVGASYGYTF
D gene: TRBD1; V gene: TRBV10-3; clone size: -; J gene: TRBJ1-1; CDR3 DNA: TGTGCCACGACCAGGGGGCTGGACGCTGAAGCTTTCTTT; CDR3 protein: CATTRGLDAEAFF
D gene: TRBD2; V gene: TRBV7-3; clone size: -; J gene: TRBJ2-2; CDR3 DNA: TGTGCCAGCAGCCCCCAGGGCGCGGGAGCCGGGGAGCTGTTTTTT; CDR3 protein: CASSPQGAGAGELFF
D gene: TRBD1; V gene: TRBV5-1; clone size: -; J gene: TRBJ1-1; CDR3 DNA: TGCGCCAGCAGCTCGGACAGGGTGGGGACTGAAGCTTTCTTT; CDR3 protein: CASSSDRVGTEAFF
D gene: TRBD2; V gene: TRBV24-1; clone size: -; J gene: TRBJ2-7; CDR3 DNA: TGTGCCACCAGTGAAAGCGGGACTCCGGCCAAACTAGCGGGAGTACCCTGCTACGAGCAGTACTTC; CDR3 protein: CATSESGTPAKLAGVPCYEQYF
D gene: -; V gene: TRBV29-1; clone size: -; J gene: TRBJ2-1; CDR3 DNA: TGCAGCGTTGAAGATCGTCAGGGGCAGTTCTTC; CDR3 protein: CSVEDRQGQFF
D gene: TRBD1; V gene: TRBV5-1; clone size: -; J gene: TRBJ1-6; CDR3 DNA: TGCGCCAGCAGCTTGGAATTTCGAGGACAGGGGTTTTCACCCCTCCACTTT; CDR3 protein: CASSLEFRGQGFSPLHF
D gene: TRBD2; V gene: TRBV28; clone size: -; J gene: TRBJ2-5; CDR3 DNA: TGTGCCAGCACCGCTTCCTTCGGACTAGCGGGAGCGGAGACCCAGTACTTC; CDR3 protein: CASTASFGLAGAETQYF
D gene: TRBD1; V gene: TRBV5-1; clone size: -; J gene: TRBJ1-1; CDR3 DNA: TGCGCCAGCAGCCAGAGCCGGACAGGGGCGAACACTGAAGCTTTCTTT; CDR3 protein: CASSQSRTGANTEAFF
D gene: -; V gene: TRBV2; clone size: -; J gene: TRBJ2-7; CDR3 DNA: TGTGCCAGCAGTGACGCCCTCGGGGCCTCGGAGGGCTACGAGCAGTACTTC; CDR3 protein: CASSDALGASEGYEQYF
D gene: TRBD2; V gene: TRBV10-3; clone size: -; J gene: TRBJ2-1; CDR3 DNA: TGTGCCATCAGTGAGGCAGCGGGGGCGCCTAATGAGCAGTTCTTC; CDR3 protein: CAISEAAGAPNEQFF
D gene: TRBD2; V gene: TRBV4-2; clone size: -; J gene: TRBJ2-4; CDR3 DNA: TGTGCCAGCAGCCAAGATTACGGGGGGACTAGCGGGACCAAAAACATTCAGTACTTC; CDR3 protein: CASSQDYGGTSGTKNIQYF
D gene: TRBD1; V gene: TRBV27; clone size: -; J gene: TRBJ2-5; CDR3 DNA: TGTGCCAGCAGTACCCGACGGGACAGGGGGCCCCAAGAGACCCAGTACTTC; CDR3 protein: CASSTRRDRGPQETQYF
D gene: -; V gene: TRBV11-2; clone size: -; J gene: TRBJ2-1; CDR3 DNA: TGTGCCAGCAGCCGTACATGGGGGGACAGCATCTCCTACAATGAGCAGTTCTTC; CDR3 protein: CASSRTWGDSISYNEQFF
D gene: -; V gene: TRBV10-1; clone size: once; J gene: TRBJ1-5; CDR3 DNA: TGCGCCAGTTCCCAGGGAACTCAGCCCCAGCATTTT; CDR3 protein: CASSQGTQPQHF
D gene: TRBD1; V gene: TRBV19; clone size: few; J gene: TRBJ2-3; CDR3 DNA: TGTGCCAGTAGTTTGAACAGGGGAATGGGCACAGATACGCAGTATTTT; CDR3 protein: CASSLNRGMGTDTQYF
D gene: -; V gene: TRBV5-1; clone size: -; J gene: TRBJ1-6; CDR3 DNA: TGCGCCAGCAGCCTCGAGGAGGCGGTCTATAATTCACCCCTCCACTTT; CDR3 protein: CASSLEEAVYNSPLHF
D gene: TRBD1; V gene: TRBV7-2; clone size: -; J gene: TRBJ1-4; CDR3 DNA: TGTGCCAGCAGCATTACAGGGGAAACTAATGAAAAACTGTTTTTT; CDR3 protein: CASSITGETNEKLFF
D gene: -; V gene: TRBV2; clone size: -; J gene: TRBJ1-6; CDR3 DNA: TGTGCCAGCAGTGAGGACCGACAGACTAATTCACCCCTCCACTTT; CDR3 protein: CASSEDRQTNSPLHF
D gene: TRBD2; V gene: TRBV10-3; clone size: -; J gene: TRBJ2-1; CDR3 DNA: TGTGCCATCAGGCCGGGACTAGCGACCACTTCATACAATGAGCAGTTCTTC; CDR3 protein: CAIRPGLATTSYNEQFF
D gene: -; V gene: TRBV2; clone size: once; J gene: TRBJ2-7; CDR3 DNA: TGTGCCATCGCGGCGGGCGAGCAGTACTTC; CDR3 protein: CAIAAGEQYF
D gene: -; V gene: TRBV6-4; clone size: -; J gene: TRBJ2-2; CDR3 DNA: TGTGCCAGCAGTGTACGAGCGACCACCGGGGAGCTGTTTTTT; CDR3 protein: CASSVRATTGELFF
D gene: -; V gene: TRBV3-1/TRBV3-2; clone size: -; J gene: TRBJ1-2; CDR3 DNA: TGTGCCAGCAGCCAAGAGGCAGGGTATCGTGGCTACACCTTC; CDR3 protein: CASSQEAGYRGYTF
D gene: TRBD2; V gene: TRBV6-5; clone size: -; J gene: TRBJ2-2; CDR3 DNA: TGTGCCAGCGGGACTAGCGGGGTGAACACCGGGGAGCTGTTTTTT; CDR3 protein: CASGTSGVNTGELFF
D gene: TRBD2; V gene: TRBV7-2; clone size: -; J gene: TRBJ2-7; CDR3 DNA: TGTGCCAGCAGCTTAAGTGTCAGCGGGAGGGGCTACGAGCAGTACTTC; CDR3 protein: CASSLSVSGRGYEQYF
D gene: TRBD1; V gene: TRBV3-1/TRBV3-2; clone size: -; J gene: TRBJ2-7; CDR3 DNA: TGTGCCAGCAGCCGAGTAACCGGGACAGGGGGCGACGAGCAGTACTTC; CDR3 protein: CASSRVTGTGGDEQYF
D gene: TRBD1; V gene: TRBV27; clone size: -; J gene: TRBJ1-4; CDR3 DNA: TGTGCCAGCCGTTCGCCAGGGGGAACCTTGGGGAAACTGTTTTTT; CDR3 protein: CASRSPGGTLGKLFF